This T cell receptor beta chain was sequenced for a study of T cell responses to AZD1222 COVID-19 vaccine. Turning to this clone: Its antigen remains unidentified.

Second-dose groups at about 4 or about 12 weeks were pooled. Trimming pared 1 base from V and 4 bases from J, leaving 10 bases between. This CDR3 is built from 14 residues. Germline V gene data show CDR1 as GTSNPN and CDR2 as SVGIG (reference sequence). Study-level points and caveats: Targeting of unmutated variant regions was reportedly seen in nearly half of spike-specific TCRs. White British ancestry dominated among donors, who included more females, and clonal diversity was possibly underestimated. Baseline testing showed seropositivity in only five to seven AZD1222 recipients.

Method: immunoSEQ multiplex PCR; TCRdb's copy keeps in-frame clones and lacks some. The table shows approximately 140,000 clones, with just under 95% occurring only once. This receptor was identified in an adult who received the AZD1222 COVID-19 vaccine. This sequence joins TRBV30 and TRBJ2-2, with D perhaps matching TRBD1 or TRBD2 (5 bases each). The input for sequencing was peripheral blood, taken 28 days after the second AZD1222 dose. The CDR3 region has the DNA TGTGCCTGGAGTGGGGGTGGGGGCACCGGGGAGCTGTTTTTT. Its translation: CAWSGGGGTGELFF.